This is a list of T cell receptor beta chains from one sample in a study of CD8+ T cells in alopecia areata. The assay was immunoSEQ multiplex PCR, and TCRdb's table has in-frame clones only and misses some. In the table there are some 110,000 clones, approximately 54% of which are singletons. This specimen was CD8+ T cells sorted from blood, taken at week 24, from a patient treated with tofacitinib. Receptor source: a human donor with alopecia areata. Both conserved end residues are part of each CDR3. Each record gives: clone size, D gene, J gene, V gene, CDR3 DNA, CDR3 protein. The D gene is left open where the match is weak. The listing skips clone size in some rows; elsewhere it reads once, few, many or a size class.

abundance: NA; d_gene: NA; j_gene: TRBJ2-3; v_gene: TRBV10-3; CDR3nt: TGTGCCATCAGCCCCGGGACAAGGGTGGAAGATACGCAGTATTTT; CDR3aa: CAISPGTRVEDTQYF
abundance: NA; d_gene: NA; j_gene: TRBJ2-2; v_gene: TRBV7-6; CDR3nt: TGTGCCAGCAGCTCTAGGGGGGCTGCTTACACCGGGGAGCTGTTTTTT; CDR3aa: CASSSRGAAYTGELFF
abundance: NA; d_gene: TRBD1; j_gene: TRBJ2-7; v_gene: TRBV5-6; CDR3nt: TGTGCCAGCAGTTTACAGGGGGGCTACGAGCAGTACTTC; CDR3aa: CASSLQGGYEQYF
abundance: few; d_gene: NA; j_gene: TRBJ1-2; v_gene: TRBV7-9; CDR3nt: TGTGCCAGCAGCTCGGAGGGACGCCCGTCGAGGGGCTACACCTTC; CDR3aa: CASSSEGRPSRGYTF
abundance: few; d_gene: TRBD1; j_gene: TRBJ2-5; v_gene: TRBV27; CDR3nt: TGTGCCAGCAGTCTCCTCCCCCGACAGGGGCAAGAGACCCAGTACTTC; CDR3aa: CASSLLPRQGQETQYF
abundance: NA; d_gene: NA; j_gene: TRBJ1-6; v_gene: TRBV13; CDR3nt: TGTGCCAGCAGCTTAGGCGAGGGGCTTAATTCACCCCTCCACTTT; CDR3aa: CASSLGEGLNSPLHF
abundance: NA; d_gene: NA; j_gene: TRBJ2-3; v_gene: TRBV30; CDR3nt: TGTGCCTGGACCCCCTCGCAGACAGATACGCAGTATTTT; CDR3aa: CAWTPSQTDTQYF
abundance: once; d_gene: TRBD1; j_gene: TRBJ2-7; v_gene: TRBV27; CDR3nt: TGTGCCAGCAGTCCCGGGACAGGCTACGAGCAGTACTTC; CDR3aa: CASSPGTGYEQYF
abundance: NA; d_gene: NA; j_gene: TRBJ2-2; v_gene: TRBV27; CDR3nt: TGTGCCAGCAGTTTCGGCAGGGGGCGCGGGGGTGGCACCGGGGAGCTGTTTTTT; CDR3aa: CASSFGRGRGGGTGELFF
abundance: NA; d_gene: NA; j_gene: TRBJ2-6; v_gene: TRBV7-9; CDR3nt: TGTGCCAGCAGCCTTCCCGAGGCCAACGTCCTGACTTTC; CDR3aa: CASSLPEANVLTF
abundance: few; d_gene: TRBD2; j_gene: TRBJ2-3; v_gene: TRBV7-6; CDR3nt: TGTGCCAGCAGCCCACGGGGCGGGGGAAGGGCAGATACGCAGTATTTT; CDR3aa: CASSPRGGGRADTQYF
abundance: once; d_gene: NA; j_gene: TRBJ2-6; v_gene: TRBV6-1; CDR3nt: TGTGCCAGCAGTGAAGCGCACCCCGCCTCTGGGGCCAACGTCCTGACTTTC; CDR3aa: CASSEAHPASGANVLTF
abundance: NA; d_gene: NA; j_gene: TRBJ2-7; v_gene: TRBV27; CDR3nt: TGTGCCAGCAGTATACATACCTCCGCGGCTGAGCAGTACTTC; CDR3aa: CASSIHTSAAEQYF
abundance: NA; d_gene: NA; j_gene: TRBJ2-7; v_gene: TRBV15; CDR3nt: TGTGCCACCAGCCCACAGGGAGATACGTACGAGCAGTACTTC; CDR3aa: CATSPQGDTYEQYF
abundance: NA; d_gene: TRBD1; j_gene: TRBJ2-5; v_gene: TRBV6-1; CDR3nt: TGTGCCAGCCGGGACAGGGGACAAGAGACCCAGTACTTC; CDR3aa: CASRDRGQETQYF
abundance: once; d_gene: NA; j_gene: TRBJ1-2; v_gene: TRBV27; CDR3nt: TGTGCCAGCAGTTTATCGGGGCCAGGCCGAAACGGCTACACCTTC; CDR3aa: CASSLSGPGRNGYTF
abundance: NA; d_gene: TRBD1; j_gene: TRBJ2-7; v_gene: TRBV7-9; CDR3nt: TGTGCCAGCAGTTCTTTGGACAGGGAAGAGCAGTACTTC; CDR3aa: CASSSLDREEQYF
abundance: NA; d_gene: NA; j_gene: TRBJ2-1; v_gene: TRBV7-8; CDR3nt: TGTGCCAGCAGCCCCAGGAGGGTAGTACATGAGCAGTTCTTC; CDR3aa: CASSPRRVVHEQFF
abundance: NA; d_gene: TRBD1; j_gene: TRBJ1-2; v_gene: TRBV5-6; CDR3nt: TGTGCCAGCAGATCCGAGACAGGGCCCAACTATGGCTACACCTTC; CDR3aa: CASRSETGPNYGYTF
abundance: once; d_gene: TRBD1; j_gene: TRBJ1-4; v_gene: TRBV2; CDR3nt: TGTGCCAGCAGTGGGCTTCGTTGGGGACAGGGCGATGAAAAACTGTTTTTT; CDR3aa: CASSGLRWGQGDEKLFF
abundance: NA; d_gene: NA; j_gene: TRBJ1-1; v_gene: TRBV6-6; CDR3nt: TGTGCCAGCAGACGAGGGGTCACTGAAGCTTTCTTT; CDR3aa: CASRRGVTEAFF
abundance: NA; d_gene: NA; j_gene: TRBJ2-7; v_gene: TRBV30; CDR3nt: TGTGCCTGGAGGGACACTAAGAGCCACCTCTACGAGCAGTACTTC; CDR3aa: CAWRDTKSHLYEQYF
abundance: NA; d_gene: NA; j_gene: TRBJ2-1; v_gene: TRBV30; CDR3nt: TGTGCCTGGAGTTTCCGGTACAATGAGCAGTTCTTC; CDR3aa: CAWSFRYNEQFF
abundance: NA; d_gene: NA; j_gene: TRBJ2-7; v_gene: TRBV6-1; CDR3nt: TGTGCCTCGGTCCTCTACGAGCAGTACTTC; CDR3aa: CASVLYEQYF
abundance: NA; d_gene: NA; j_gene: TRBJ2-1; v_gene: TRBV19; CDR3nt: TGTGCCAGTAGTATAGGCCCGTATAATGAGCAGTTCTTC; CDR3aa: CASSIGPYNEQFF
abundance: NA; d_gene: NA; j_gene: TRBJ2-7; v_gene: TRBV25-1; CDR3nt: TGTGCCAGCAGTGACGGCGCTAATCTGGGCTCCTACGAGCAGTACTTC; CDR3aa: CASSDGANLGSYEQYF
abundance: NA; d_gene: NA; j_gene: TRBJ2-1; v_gene: TRBV6-5; CDR3nt: TGTGCCAGCAGTTACTCACCTAGGGATGAGCAGTTCTTC; CDR3aa: CASSYSPRDEQFF
abundance: NA; d_gene: TRBD1; j_gene: TRBJ2-7; v_gene: TRBV27; CDR3nt: TGTGCCAGCAACTTTGGTCCGGGACAGGGTCAGTACGAGCAGTACTTC; CDR3aa: CASNFGPGQGQYEQYF
abundance: NA; d_gene: NA; j_gene: TRBJ1-1; v_gene: TRBV2; CDR3nt: TGTGCCAGCAGTGAAGCGGCGGTGACTGAAGCTTTCTTT; CDR3aa: CASSEAAVTEAFF
abundance: NA; d_gene: NA; j_gene: TRBJ1-2; v_gene: TRBV2; CDR3nt: TGTGCCAGCAGTGAAGGGCGCAGGGCTGTGGGCTACACCTTC; CDR3aa: CASSEGRRAVGYTF
abundance: NA; d_gene: TRBD1; j_gene: TRBJ2-7; v_gene: TRBV2; CDR3nt: TGTGCCAGCAGTTTGACAGGGGCCTACGAGCAGTACTTC; CDR3aa: CASSLTGAYEQYF
abundance: few; d_gene: NA; j_gene: TRBJ2-2; v_gene: TRBV13; CDR3nt: TGTGCCAGCAGCTCGACGGGGGCGCAAGGCGGGGAGCTGTTTTTT; CDR3aa: CASSSTGAQGGELFF
abundance: NA; d_gene: TRBD2; j_gene: TRBJ2-7; v_gene: TRBV9; CDR3nt: TGTGCCAGCAGCGCCGGACTAGCGGAGACCTACGAGCAGTACTTC; CDR3aa: CASSAGLAETYEQYF
abundance: NA; d_gene: NA; j_gene: TRBJ2-7; v_gene: TRBV5-1; CDR3nt: TGCGCCAGCAGCTTGTACGGGACCACCTACGAGCAGTACTTC; CDR3aa: CASSLYGTTYEQYF